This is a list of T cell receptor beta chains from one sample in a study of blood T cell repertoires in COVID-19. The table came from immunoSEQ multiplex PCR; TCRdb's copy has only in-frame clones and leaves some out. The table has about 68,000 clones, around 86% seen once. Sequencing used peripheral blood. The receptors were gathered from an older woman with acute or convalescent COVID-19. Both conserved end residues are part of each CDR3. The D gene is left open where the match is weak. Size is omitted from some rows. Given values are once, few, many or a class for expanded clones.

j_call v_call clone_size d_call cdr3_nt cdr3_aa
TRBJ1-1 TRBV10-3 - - TGTGCCATCAGAAGGAGCACTGAAGCTTTCTTT CAIRRSTEAFF
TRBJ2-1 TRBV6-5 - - TGTGCCAGCAGATCTGGACTTTTAAATGAGCAGTTCTTC CASRSGLLNEQFF
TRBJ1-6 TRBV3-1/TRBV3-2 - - TGTGCCAGCAGCCAAGGTGGAGACAGCACAAATTCACCCCTCCACTTT CASSQGGDSTNSPLHF
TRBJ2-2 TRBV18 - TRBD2 TGTGCCAGCTCACCACGGACGGGAGGCCCGAACACCGGGGAGCTGTTTTTT CASSPRTGGPNTGELFF
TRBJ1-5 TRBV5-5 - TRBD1 TGTGCCAGCAGCCCTCGGACAGGGGAGAATCAGCCCCAGCATTTT CASSPRTGENQPQHF
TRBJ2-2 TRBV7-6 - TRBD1 TGTGCCAGCAGCTCAGGACAGGCGGCGTCCGGGGAGCTGTTTTTT CASSSGQAASGELFF
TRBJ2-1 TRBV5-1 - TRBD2 TGCGCCAGCAGCCCTAGCGGGAAAAGTAGTGAGCAGTTCTTC CASSPSGKSSEQFF
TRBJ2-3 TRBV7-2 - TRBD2 TGTGCCAGCAGAAAAGGGGGGACTAGCGGGAGCACAGATACGCAGTATTTT CASRKGGTSGSTDTQYF
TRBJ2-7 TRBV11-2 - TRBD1 TGTGCCAGCAGCCAAGACAGGGGCCTGGACGAGCAGTACTTC CASSQDRGLDEQYF
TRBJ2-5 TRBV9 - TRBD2 TGTGCCAGCAGCCTTCCAGAGACTAGCGGGGGGGCAGGAGAGACCCAGTACTTC CASSLPETSGGAGETQYF
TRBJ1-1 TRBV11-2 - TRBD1 TGTGCCAGCAGCTTGTCGACAGGGGGAAACACTGAAGCTTTCTTT CASSLSTGGNTEAFF
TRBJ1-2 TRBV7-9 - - TGTGCCAGCAGCTTAGTAGGGGATGGCTACACCTTC CASSLVGDGYTF
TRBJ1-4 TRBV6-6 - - TGTGCCAGCAGAATAGGGGTCACTAATGAAAAACTGTTTTTT CASRIGVTNEKLFF
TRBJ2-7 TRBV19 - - TGTGCCAGTAGTAAAGCTGGCGAGCAGTACTTC CASSKAGEQYF
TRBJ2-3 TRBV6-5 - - TGTGCCACCCTTAGGGGCAGGGGATACACAGATACGCAGTATTTT CATLRGRGYTDTQYF
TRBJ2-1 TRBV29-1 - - TGCAGCGTTGCAAGACCGGGACAAGGAGAGCAGTTCTTC CSVARPGQGEQFF
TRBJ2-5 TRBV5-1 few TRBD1 TGCGCCAGCAGCAACGGACAGGGGGCTAAAGAGACCCAGTACTTC CASSNGQGAKETQYF
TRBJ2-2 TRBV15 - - TGTGCCACCAGCAGAGGGGGAGGGGGCACCGGGGAGCTGTTTTTT CATSRGGGGTGELFF
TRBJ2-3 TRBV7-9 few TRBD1 TGTGCCAGCAGCTCTTGGACAGGGGGAAATAAGGCAGATACGCAGTATTTT CASSSWTGGNKADTQYF
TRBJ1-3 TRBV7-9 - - TGTGCCAGCAGCCCGATAAGTACATACTCTGGAAACACCATATATTTT CASSPISTYSGNTIYF
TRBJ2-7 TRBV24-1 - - TGTGCCACCTCCGGGACACAATACGAGCAGTACTTC CATSGTQYEQYF
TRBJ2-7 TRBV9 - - TGTGCCAGCAGCGTAGGGCAGGGCTGGTCCTACGAGCAGTACTTC CASSVGQGWSYEQYF
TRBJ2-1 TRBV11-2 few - TGTGCCAGCAGCTCTTTGGCTAGCGTACATGAGCAGTTCTTC CASSSLASVHEQFF
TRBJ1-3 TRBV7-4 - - TGTGCCAGCAGCTTTCAGGGTCGAGACACCATATATTTT CASSFQGRDTIYF